The clone carrying this T cell receptor (beta chain) was seen ten or more times. No antigen is known for it. Using RNA template, CDR3s of TCR alpha and beta were amplified with iRepertoire arm-PCR. TCRdb re-derived calls from the multiplex PCR reads in MiXCR, one entry per CDR3 protein. The sample shows 45,000 or so distinct CDR3 sequences, 20% to 25% of them seen only once. The data originate from a study of glioma-infiltrating T cells. This CDR3 is 15 amino acids long. V lost 4 bases, J lost 0 bases, and 13 bases lay in between. Germline CDR1 is DFQATT and CDR2 is SNEGSKA (reference sequence). Findings of the study overall: Tissue and blood shared very few CDR3 sequences.

This receptor was obtained from a human donor with low-grade glioma or glioblastoma, undergoing nonglioma brain surgery, or in good health (not recorded which). The chain uses TRBV20-1 and TRBJ2-1, with D perhaps given as TRBD1 or TRBD2 (5 bases each). Specimen: glioma tissue, nonneoplastic brain tissue, or PBMCs (not recorded which). The CDR3, as DNA: TGCAGTGCTACGGGGCCCCCCTTCTCCTACAATGAGCAGTTCTTC. Its translation is CSATGPPFSYNEQFF.